A single TCR beta chain is shown here with its context. The J segment lost 0 bases and the V segment lost 2 bases, leaving 10 bases of the junction unmatched. Germline-derived CDR1 and CDR2 are KGHSH and LQKENI. This CDR3 region has 19 residues. These data originate in a study of blood T cell repertoires in COVID-19. Turning to the study itself: From T cells, B-cell-depleted T cells, or PBMCs came the material, which was cDNA or gDNA.

How the authors handled the data: Estimation of nucleated cell counts was performed using reference gene primer amplification. Using immunoSEQ multiplex PCR, the repertoire was profiled, and TCRdb retains in-frame clones only, with some absent. V and J calls and clone size are given by that table; D and trimming were obtained from the DNA. The sample lists nearly 350,000 clones, 91% occurring once. This clonotype was sampled from a woman under 30 who had recovered from COVID-19. The sequenced material came from peripheral blood. The V gene is TRBV18, the J gene TRBJ2-6; 7 bases are a match to TRBD1. Here the CDR3 DNA reads TGTGCCAGCTCACCAACTAGGGACAGAGCACTCTCTGGGGCCAACGTCCTGACTTTC. Translating gives CASSPTRDRALSGANVLTF.